These 25 T cell receptor beta chains were all obtained from the same sample, sequenced in a study of T cell responses to AZD1222 COVID-19 vaccine. This table comes from immunoSEQ multiplex PCR, and its TCRdb copy is limited to in-frame clones, with some not included. The table has 53,000 or so clones, 70% to 85% seen once; the top ten hold 27%. This material consisted of peripheral blood, taken on day 0 of AZD1222 vaccination. All receptors derive from an adult in good health.

This clone has just a few counts. CDR3 nucleotides: TGTGCCAGTAGTTACAGGGGAGTGAACTATGGCTACACCTTC. This encodes CASSYRGVNYGYTF. The chain uses TRBV19 and TRBJ1-2; 7 bases align to TRBD1. From germline, CDR1 is LNHDA and CDR2 SQIVND (reference sequence). V was clipped by 5 bases and J by 2 bases; unmatched bases: 5. This CDR3 region has 14 residues.

The rearrangement uses TRBV28 and TRBJ2-5; the D is unclear. CDR1 is MDHEN and CDR2 is SYDVKM in the germline V gene. The CDR3 runs to 14 residues. The V end was cut by 3 bases, the J end by 3 bases, with 11 bases between. The CDR3 DNA reads as TGTGCCAGCAGTTTTTCCACGGTGGAAGAGACCCAGTACTTC. It codes for CASSFSTVEETQYF.

CDR3 protein: CASSISTNQPQHF. The CDR3 region has the DNA TGTGCCAGTAGTATATCCACAAATCAGCCCCAGCATTTT. This sequence joins TRBV19 and TRBJ1-5, with D hard to call. The CDR3 is 13 residues long. Trimming cost V 2 bases and J 4 bases, with 6 bases left between them. CDR1 LNHDA and CDR2 SQIVND come from the germline V gene (reference sequence).

The chain has TRBV10-3 and TRBJ1-2, with D possibly matching TRBD1 (5 bases). CDR3 size: 14 residues. V lost 6 bases to trimming and J lost 2 bases, with 13 bases between them. Germline V gives CDR1 ENHRY, CDR2 SYGVKD. In DNA form, the CDR3 reads TGTGCCATCAGGGCGGGACGTTCAAACTATGGCTACACCTTC. This sequence encodes CAIRAGRSNYGYTF.

The chain uses TRBV3-1 (or the pseudogene TRBV3-2) and TRBJ2-1; D is perhaps TRBD2 (6 bases). Trimming shortened V by 1 base and J by 5 bases, and 12 bases separated the two germline ends. In germline, CDR1 is LGHDT, CDR2 YNNKEL (reference sequence). The CDR3 has 15 amino acids. The CDR3 loop is CASSQGYTGDNEQFF. DNA for the CDR3: TGTGCCAGCAGCCAAGGTTATACGGGGGACAATGAGCAGTTCTTC.

This clone has a single count. This chain links TRBV6-5 with TRBJ1-1; D unclear. The CDR3 sequence is 13 residues long. Germline CDR1 reads MNHEY; CDR2 reads SVGAGI. V lost 7 bases, J lost 3 bases, and 12 bases lay in between. The CDR3 region is CASTPRFYTEAFF. The CDR3 DNA is TGTGCCAGCACCCCCAGGTTTTACACTGAAGCTTTCTTT.

V is TRBV6-2 or TRBV6-3 and J is TRBJ1-5; D possibly corresponds to TRBD1 (5 bases). The ends were cut back, 0 bases at V and 7 bases at J, with 10 bases in the middle. CDR1 MNHEY and CDR2 SVGEGT come from the germline V gene. The CDR3 covers 14 residues. The CDR3 sequence is CASSYSGGAQPQHF. DNA of the CDR3: TGTGCCAGCAGTTACTCTGGGGGTGCGCAGCCCCAGCATTTT.

The gene calls are TRBV27 and TRBJ1-2; D gene unclear. The CDR3 is 13 residues long. The germline gives CDR1 MNHEY, CDR2 SMNVEV (reference sequence). V gave up 4 bases and J gave up 4 bases, with 10 bases separating them. CDR3 sequence: CASSSQSAYGYTF. CDR3 coding DNA: TGTGCCAGCAGTTCACAGTCCGCCTATGGCTACACCTTC.

V is TRBV7-9 and J is TRBJ1-4; 7 bases agree with TRBD1. The CDR3 covers 14 residues. From germline, CDR1 is SEHNR and CDR2 FQNEAQ (reference sequence). Trimming took 5 bases from V and 7 from J; bases not matched to a gene: 7. The CDR3 nucleotides read TGTGCCAGCAGCAAGGGGAGGGGGCGTGAAAAACTGTTTTTT. Translation: CASSKGRGREKLFF.

The rearrangement uses TRBV11-3 and TRBJ2-7, with D perhaps given as TRBD1 or TRBD2 (5 bases each). The CDR3 contains 17 residues. V was clipped by 0 bases and J by 2 bases, with 17 bases between them. Per the germline V gene, CDR1 is SGHNT and CDR2 is YENEEA. The CDR3 nucleotides are TGTGCCAGCAGCTTAGATGGGACGAAACTTCCCCCCTACGAGCAGTACTTC. It specifies CASSLDGTKLPPYEQYF.

CDR3 nucleotides: TGTGCCAGCAGCTTGGATGGATACACCATTTCCTCCTACGAGCAGTACTTC. Translating gives CASSLDGYTISSYEQYF. The rearrangement joins TRBV5-4 to TRBJ2-7; D is undetermined. This CDR3 is built from 17 residues. Germline V gene sequence: CDR1 SGHNT, CDR2 YYREEE (reference sequence). Trimming took off 0 bases at V and 0 bases at J, with 16 bases between the two ends.

The rearrangement uses TRBV6-5 and TRBJ2-5; 7 nucleotides line up with TRBD2. With 8 bases clipped from V and 4 bases from J, the junction kept 13 bases outside the gene matches. Germline V lookup: CDR1 MNHEY, CDR2 SVGAGI. The CDR3 contains 15 residues. The CDR3 is CASRTGMGEGETQYF. The CDR3 DNA reads TGTGCCAGCCGAACCGGGATGGGGGAGGGAGAGACCCAGTACTTC.

This chain links TRBV6-1 with TRBJ2-3; D unresolved. This CDR3 is built from 13 residues. CDR1 and CDR2 from the germline V gene are MNHNS and SASEGT. The ends were cut back, 3 bases at V and 4 bases at J, with 8 bases in the middle. CDR3 protein: CASSESVPDTQYF. The CDR3, as DNA: TGTGCCAGCAGTGAGTCCGTCCCAGATACGCAGTATTTT.

This chain connects TRBV28 to TRBJ2-7, with 8 bases identical to TRBD2. The ends lost 6 bases at V and 3 bases at J; junction bases unmatched: 13. The germline V gene has CDR1 MDHEN and CDR2 SYDVKM. The CDR3 totals 16 residues. The CDR3 sequence: CASRPPLAEGLYEQYF. CDR3 sequence (DNA): TGTGCCAGCAGGCCACCACTAGCGGAGGGTCTCTACGAGCAGTACTTC.

This sequence joins TRBV7-9 and TRBJ1-5, with D perhaps matching TRBD1 (5 bases). The CDR3 sequence is 16 residues long. V gave up 4 bases and J gave up 0 bases, with 13 bases separating them. Germline CDR1 SEHNR, CDR2 FQNEAQ (reference sequence). The CDR3, as DNA: TGTGCCAGCAGCTCAGTTGGGGGGAGTAGCAATCAGCCCCAGCATTTT. It codes for CASSSVGGSSNQPQHF. The variable domain in full, with the rest retrieved from reference TRBV7-9 and TRBJ1-5, is DTGVSQNPRHKITKRGQNVTFRCDPISEHNRLYWYRQTLGQGPEFLTYFQNEAQLEKSRLLSDRFSAERPKGSFSTLEIQRTEQGDSAMYLCASSSVGGSSNQPQHFGDGTRLSIL.

The chain combines TRBV6-5 with TRBJ1-2; D is undetermined. The CDR3 runs to 13 residues. Germline CDR1 reads MNHEY; CDR2 reads SVGAGI. With 6 bases removed from V and 5 bases from J, the gap between germline ends came to 13 bases. The CDR3 protein is CASSEWREYGYTF. The CDR3 DNA reads TGTGCCAGCAGCGAGTGGAGGGAATATGGCTACACCTTC.

The chain joins TRBV28 to TRBJ2-7; 7 bases are shared with TRBD2. V dropped 4 bases and J dropped 2; count of bases not matched to a gene: 14. The length of the CDR3 is 17 residues. Germline CDR1 is MDHEN and CDR2 is SYDVKM. The CDR3, as DNA: TGTGCCAGCAGTTCGTACGGGGAGGGCAAAGGGACCTACGAGCAGTACTTC. Protein product: CASSSYGEGKGTYEQYF.

J is TRBJ1-1 and V is TRBV12-3 or TRBV12-4; 7 bases are a match to TRBD1. After removal of 1 base from V and 7 bases from J, the junction contained 0 bases not matched to a gene. The length of the CDR3 is 12 residues. This CDR3 reads CASSLGQGEAFF. The CDR3 DNA reads TGTGCCAGCAGTTTAGGACAGGGTGAAGCTTTCTTT.

This clone was recorded only once. The V call is TRBV7-8, the J call TRBJ2-3, with 8 nucleotides matching TRBD2. J gave up 4 bases and V 2 bases, and 8 bases lay outside the gene matches. In germline, CDR1 is SGHVS, CDR2 FQNEAQ. There are 16 residues in the CDR3. In DNA form, the CDR3 reads TGTGCCAGCAGCTTAAAACTAGCGGCGCCCCCAGATACGCAGTATTTT. Encoded protein: CASSLKLAAPPDTQYF.

The rearrangement joins TRBV19 to TRBJ1-1; TRBD1 agrees at 7 bases. Germline values: CDR1 LNHDA, CDR2 SQIVND (reference sequence). The length of the CDR3 is 14 residues. Trimming cost V 6 bases and J 7 bases; bases outside gene matches: 11. The chain's CDR3 is CASRDSGQDYEAFF. The CDR3 DNA sequence: TGTGCCAGTAGGGACTCCGGACAGGACTATGAAGCTTTCTTT.

The rearrangement links TRBV6-4 to TRBJ2-2; a possible D gene is TRBD1 (7 bases). V shed 6 bases and J shed 4 bases, with 12 bases lying between them. The CDR3 is 14 amino acids. Germline values: CDR1 MRHNA, CDR2 SNTAGT. CDR3 region: CASSTGDSTGELFF. DNA of the CDR3: TGTGCCAGCAGCACAGGGGACTCCACCGGGGAGCTGTTTTTT.

The chain joins TRBV11-2 to TRBJ2-7; 10 positions match TRBD1. Germline values: CDR1 SGHAT, CDR2 FQNNGV. The CDR3 contains 14 residues. V trimming: 3 bases; J trimming: 3 bases; junction bases outside the gene matches: 2. In nucleotides, the CDR3 is TGTGCCAGCAGCTTGACAGGGGGCGGCTACGAGCAGTACTTC. The encoded protein is CASSLTGGGYEQYF.

This chain connects TRBV28 to TRBJ2-4, with D possibly matching TRBD2 (6 bases). CDR1 and CDR2 from the germline V gene are MDHEN and SYDVKM. V was pared by 2 bases and J by 2 bases, with 10 bases between. The CDR3 consists of 15 residues. CDR3 region: CASSLGGGPKNIQYF. In DNA form, the CDR3 reads TGTGCCAGCAGTTTAGGAGGAGGGCCCAAAAACATTCAGTACTTC.

The chain joins TRBV9 to TRBJ2-5, with 8 nucleotides matching TRBD2. The CDR3 is 16 amino acids. Germline trimming cut 0 bases from V and 5 bases from J; bases unmatched to any gene: 9. CDR1 SGDLS and CDR2 YYNGEE come from the germline V gene. The CDR3 spells CASSVGAGVVLETQYF. The CDR3 bases are TGTGCCAGCAGCGTAGGAGCGGGAGTAGTTCTGGAGACCCAGTACTTC.

J is TRBJ1-1 and V is TRBV6-4; D ambiguous. The CDR3 consists of 13 residues. Germline CDR1 and CDR2: MRHNA and SNTAGT. Trimming stripped 3 bases from V and 4 bases from J, with 9 bases between. The CDR3 bases are TGTGCCAGCAGTGAGTCGTATATCACTGAAGCTTTCTTT. The encoded protein is CASSESYITEAFF.